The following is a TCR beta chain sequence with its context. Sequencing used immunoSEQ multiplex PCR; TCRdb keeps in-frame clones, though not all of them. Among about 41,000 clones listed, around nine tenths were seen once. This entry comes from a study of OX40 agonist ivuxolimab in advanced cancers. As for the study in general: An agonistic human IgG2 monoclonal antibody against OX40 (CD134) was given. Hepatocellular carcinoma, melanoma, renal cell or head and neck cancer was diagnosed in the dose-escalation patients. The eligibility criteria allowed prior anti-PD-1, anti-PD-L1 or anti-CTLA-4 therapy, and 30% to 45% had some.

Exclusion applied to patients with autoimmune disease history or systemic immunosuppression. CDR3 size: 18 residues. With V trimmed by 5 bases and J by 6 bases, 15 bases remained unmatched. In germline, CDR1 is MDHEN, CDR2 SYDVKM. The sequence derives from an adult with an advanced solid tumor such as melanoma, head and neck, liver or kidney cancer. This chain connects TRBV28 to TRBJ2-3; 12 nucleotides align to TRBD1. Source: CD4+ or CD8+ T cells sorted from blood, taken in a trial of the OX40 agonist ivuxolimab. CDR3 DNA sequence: TGTGCCAGCAGTCACCAGGGGCCCGGGACAGGGGGCGGGGATACGCAGTATTTT. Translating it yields CASSHQGPGTGGGDTQYF.